A single sample is the source of the 26 T cell receptor beta chains below, sequenced in a study of human T cells and chemical hapten exposure (dated by TCRdb to the early 2020s). The time point label on this specimen signifies: patch test 3, about 24 weeks after DPC sensitization. Sample treatment or condition, as interpreted from the label and publication: therapeutic diphenylcyclopropenone sensitization with weekly scalp DPC. The protocol used for the library was RACE. TCRdb records NextSeq 500 as the sequencer. TCRdb's own reprocessing of the public reads used fastp at Q25 and MiXCR and kept productive beta chains. Entries are consolidated by CDR3 protein sequence, retaining the most common genes and DNA. The sample table records under 100,000 distinct CDR3 sequences; under 14% of these occur just once. The leading ten clones occupy more than 3% of the sample. The input for sequencing was whole blood, taken in connection with sensitization to the hapten diphenylcyclopropenone (DPC). The receptors here all came from a woman aged 50 to 65 with alopecia areata. Some clones in this sample may be carry-over from other donors' samples.

This clonotype occurred many times. The chain couples TRBV24-1 to TRBJ2-6, with D perhaps being TRBD1 or TRBD2 (5 bases each). This CDR3 spans 18 amino acids. Germline V gene lookup returns CDR1 KGHDR and CDR2 SFDVKD. The V end was cut by 0 bases, the J end by 3 bases, with 14 bases between. CDR3: CATSDLKGPVFGANVLTF. CDR3 nucleotides: TGTGCCACCAGTGATTTGAAGGGACCCGTGTTTGGGGCCAACGTCCTGACTTTC.

This sequence joins TRBV18 and TRBJ2-7; 7 bases align to TRBD2. Unmatched junction bases numbered 2, after V lost 3 bases and J lost 6 bases. Germline V lookup: CDR1 KGHSH, CDR2 LQKENI. This CDR3 spans 12 amino acids. Here the CDR3 reads CASSPSGGEQYF. The CDR3 DNA reads TGTGCCAGCTCACCTTCGGGGGGCGAGCAGTACTTC. The full variable domain, completed using reference TRBV18 and TRBJ2-7, is NAGVMQNPRHLVRRRGQEARLRCSPMKGHSHVYWYRQLPEEGLKFMVYLQKENIIDESGMPKERFSAEFPKEGPSILRIQQVVRGDSAAYFCASSPSGGEQYFGPGTRLTVT.

This clonotype was observed a handful of times. The chain combines TRBV7-3 with TRBJ1-6; D remains ambiguous. The CDR3 covers 14 residues. The germline V and J ends were trimmed by 5 bases and 7 bases, with 12 bases remaining between them. Germline assignment: CDR1 SGHTA and CDR2 FQGTGA. The CDR3 region is CASSPAGGNSPLHF. The CDR3 DNA reads as TGTGCCAGCAGCCCCGCAGGAGGGAATTCACCCCTCCACTTT.

This clonotype was detected many times. This rearrangement joins TRBV29-1 to TRBJ2-5; no reliable D call. Germline V gene lookup returns CDR1 SQVTM and CDR2 ANQGSEA. The V gene lost 4 bases and the J gene lost 2 bases, with 14 bases spanning the gap. The CDR3 sequence is 14 residues long. The CDR3 here is CSVVESGGQETQYF. CDR3 DNA sequence: TGCAGCGTTGTGGAATCGGGTGGACAAGAGACCCAGTACTTC.

This clonotype was counted many times. The CDR3 sequence: CASSKGAGVTYNEQFF. The CDR3 DNA reads as TGTGCCAGTAGTAAGGGCGCGGGAGTTACGTACAATGAGCAGTTCTTC. The chain joins TRBV19 to TRBJ2-1, with TRBD2 matching 7 bases. After removal of 4 bases from V and 4 bases from J, the junction contained 10 bases not matched to a gene. CDR1 is LNHDA, CDR2 SQIVND, per germline (reference sequence). The CDR3 runs 16 residues.

There are many counts of this clonotype. The chain links TRBV30 to TRBJ2-3; 13 positions agree with TRBD2. The ends lost 0 bases at V and 2 bases at J; junction bases unmatched: 2. Germline CDR1 and CDR2: GTSNPN and SVGIG (reference sequence). This CDR3 has 16 residues. Written as DNA, the CDR3 is TGTGCCTGGAGTGTAGGGACTAGCGGGGCCACAGATACGCAGTATTTT. Protein sequence: CAWSVGTSGATDTQYF.

The V call is TRBV14, the J call TRBJ2-3; D uncertain. V was clipped by 1 base and J by 8 bases, with 7 bases between them. There are 12 residues in the CDR3. Germline CDR1 and CDR2: SGHDN and FVKESK. CDR3 DNA: TGTGCCAGCAGCCAAGGGGTCCCTACGCAGTATTTT. Translating it yields CASSQGVPTQYF.

The gene calls are TRBV7-2 and TRBJ2-6; no clear D gene. The V and J ends lost 2 bases and 0 bases respectively, with 5 bases between them. The CDR3 covers 15 residues. CDR1 and CDR2 from the germline V gene are SGHTA and FQGNSA. CDR3: CASSLQPSGANVLTF. CDR3 bases: TGTGCCAGCAGCTTACAGCCCTCTGGGGCCAACGTCCTGACTTTC. Full variable domain (outside the CDR3, taken from reference TRBV7-2 and TRBJ2-6): GAGVSQSPSNKVTEKGKDVELRCDPISGHTALYWYRQSLGQGLEFLIYFQGNSAPDKSGLPSDRFSAERTGGSVSTLTIQRTQQEDSAVYLCASSLQPSGANVLTFGAGSRLTVL.

This clonotype was counted at least ten times. The CDR3 is CASSQVLKGWQFF. The CDR3 DNA reads as TGTGCCAGCAGCCAAGTCTTAAAGGGATGGCAGTTCTTC. The J gene is TRBJ2-1, the V gene TRBV14; D unclear. Germline V lookup: CDR1 SGHDN, CDR2 FVKESK. The ends were cut back, 1 base at V and 12 bases at J, with 13 bases in the middle. The CDR3 sequence is 13 residues long.

This clonotype showed up many times. The chain carries TRBV2 and TRBJ2-2; D is undetermined. The germline V gene encodes CDR1 SNHLY and CDR2 FYNNEI. V lost 7 bases and J lost 5, with 14 bases in between. CDR3 length: 14 residues. This CDR3 is CASKLVVVTGELFF. Here the CDR3 DNA reads TGTGCCAGCAAATTAGTAGTAGTTACCGGGGAGCTGTTTTTT.

This clonotype has more than one count but fewer than ten. The rearrangement joins TRBV9 to TRBJ2-2; 7 nucleotides align to TRBD2. The V gene's germline CDR1 is SGDLS and CDR2 YYNGEE. The CDR3 length is 15 residues. J was trimmed by 0 bases and V by 7 bases; bases with no gene match: 6. The DNA for the CDR3 is TGTGCCAGCGGAGCCAGCGGGACGAACACCGGGGAGCTGTTTTTT. The encoded protein is CASGASGTNTGELFF. Variable domain in full (rest from reference TRBV9 and TRBJ2-2): DSGVTQTPKHLITATGQRVTLRCSPRSGDLSVYWYQQSLDQGLQFLIQYYNGEERAKGNILERFSAQQFPDLHSELNLSSLELGDSALYFCASGASGTNTGELFFGEGSRLTVL.

A few counts support this clonotype. This chain links TRBV7-8 with TRBJ2-1; D uncertain. The CDR3 length is 11 residues. Germline V gene sequence: CDR1 SGHVS, CDR2 FQNEAQ. V gave up 5 bases and J gave up 6 bases, with 5 bases separating them. The CDR3 loop is CASSKGNEQFF. CDR3 nucleotides: TGTGCCAGCAGCAAAGGCAATGAGCAGTTCTTC.

This clonotype was seen at least ten times. The chain is built from TRBV28 and TRBJ1-2; 9 bases line up with TRBD1. Per germline, CDR1 MDHEN and CDR2 SYDVKM. CDR3 length equals 16 residues. V lost 6 bases and J lost 8; bases outside the gene matches: 16. CDR3 region: CASRTSGTGNSGGYTF. CDR3 in DNA: TGTGCCAGCAGGACCTCCGGGACAGGGAATTCGGGCGGCTACACCTTC.

In this sample, this clonotype turned up many times. The V gene is TRBV27, the J gene TRBJ2-5, with 9 bases aligning to TRBD2. Germline V CDR1 and CDR2: MNHEY, SMNVEV (reference sequence). This CDR3 contains 16 residues. V shed 0 bases, J shed 4 bases, and the junction held 6 bases outside the gene matches. The DNA for the CDR3 is TGTGCCAGCAGTTTATCCAGCGGGAGGAAGGGAGAGACCCAGTACTTC. Protein sequence: CASSLSSGRKGETQYF.

This clonotype was seen at least ten times. V and J are TRBV20-1 and TRBJ2-1; 8 nucleotides align to TRBD1. The ends lost 2 bases at V and 6 bases at J; junction bases unmatched: 9. The CDR3 covers 15 residues. The germline V gene has CDR1 DFQATT and CDR2 SNEGSKA (reference sequence). Here the CDR3 reads CSARFSGGAANEQFF. In DNA, the CDR3 is TGCAGTGCTAGATTCTCAGGGGGCGCAGCCAATGAGCAGTTCTTC.

This clonotype was recorded at least ten times. V is TRBV20-1 and J is TRBJ1-4, with 7 bases lining up with TRBD1. CDR1 is DFQATT, CDR2 SNEGSKA, per germline (reference sequence). The CDR3 loop spans 13 amino acids. Trimming removed 5 bases from V and 10 bases from J; junction bases left unmatched: 10. For the CDR3, the DNA is TGCAGTGCTTCCGACAGGGTGCTTGGAAAACTGTTTTTT. Protein: CSASDRVLGKLFF.

CDR3 bases: TGTGCCAGCAGCCAAATAAGTGGAGGAGGTTCCTACAATGAGCAGTTCTTC. Translation gives CASSQISGGGSYNEQFF. The chain has TRBV4-2 and TRBJ2-1; a weak D match, TRBD2 (5 bases). Germline V gene lookup returns CDR1 LGHNA and CDR2 YNFKEQ. The CDR3 has 17 residues. V gave up 2 bases and J gave up 1 base, with 15 bases separating them.

This clonotype was counted only a few times. The chain links TRBV18 to TRBJ2-7; either TRBD1 or TRBD2 may supply D (5 bases each). The CDR3 is made up of 12 amino acids. The germline V gene has CDR1 KGHSH and CDR2 LQKENI. Trimming removed 6 bases at V and 4 bases at J, with 10 bases between. The CDR3 here is CASSGDRYEQYF. The CDR3 DNA follows: TGTGCCAGCTCGGGAGACAGATACGAGCAGTACTTC.

This clonotype was detected ten times or more. V and J are TRBV28 and TRBJ2-7; D gene uncertain. CDR1 and CDR2 (germline): MDHEN, SYDVKM. This CDR3 contains 12 residues. The V end was cut by 4 bases, the J end by 4 bases, with 8 bases between. The CDR3 loop is CASSSNRYEQYF. The CDR3 region has the DNA TGTGCCAGCAGTTCCAACCGGTACGAGCAGTACTTC.

This clonotype has just a few counts. The V and J genes are TRBV11-2 and TRBJ1-2; D is ambiguous. Trimming removed 1 base from V and 0 bases from J, with 9 bases in between. The germline CDR1 and CDR2 sequences are SGHAT and FQNNGV. The CDR3 runs 15 residues. This CDR3 is CASSLGAETNYGYTF. The CDR3 DNA is TGTGCCAGCAGCTTAGGAGCAGAGACTAACTATGGCTACACCTTC.

In its sample, this clonotype was seen many times. This chain links TRBV7-9 with TRBJ2-4; D remains unclear. V lost 1 base and J 0 bases, leaving 10 bases between the germline ends. The CDR3 extends over 16 amino acids. CDR1 is SEHNR and CDR2 is FQNEAQ in the germline V gene (reference sequence). Written as DNA, the CDR3 is TGTGCCAGCAGCTTAGAAACAGTTGTAGCCAAAAACATTCAGTACTTC. Translated, it gives CASSLETVVAKNIQYF.

The CDR3 DNA reads as TGCAGCGTAACAGACAGGGGGCCCTCCTACGAGCAGTACTTC. It is translated as CSVTDRGPSYEQYF. The chain employs TRBV29-1 and TRBJ2-7; TRBD1 matches at 10 bases. V shed 6 bases, J shed 0 bases, and the junction held 5 bases outside the gene matches. In germline, CDR1 is SQVTM, CDR2 ANQGSEA. The CDR3 covers 14 residues.

The CDR3 reads CAWSAGHYSNQPQHF. As DNA, the CDR3 is TGTGCCTGGAGCGCGGGACACTATAGCAATCAGCCCCAGCATTTT. The V and J genes are TRBV30 and TRBJ1-5; possible D gene TRBD1, 6 bases. The CDR3 sequence is 15 residues long. In germline, CDR1 is GTSNPN, CDR2 SVGIG (reference sequence). The V and J ends lost 3 bases and 0 bases respectively, with 12 bases between them.

The V gene is TRBV28, the J gene TRBJ2-5, with a tentative D call TRBD2 (6 bases). The V end lost 2 bases, the J end lost 4 bases, and 20 bases lay between the germline ends. Germline V gene data show CDR1 as MDHEN and CDR2 as SYDVKM. The CDR3 spans 17 residues. The CDR3 DNA reads TGTGCCAGCAGTTTAAAGGCCCTCTGGGGGAGGCGAGAGACCCAGTACTTC. It codes for CASSLKALWGRRETQYF.

This clonotype was picked up many times. The DNA for the CDR3 is TGTGCCAGCTCACCTAGGCTGACAGGGTCGGAAAATCAGCCCCAGCATTTT. Translated: CASSPRLTGSENQPQHF. V is TRBV18 and J is TRBJ1-5; 7 bases match TRBD1. The V gene's germline CDR1 is KGHSH and CDR2 LQKENI. Trimming took 3 bases from V and 4 from J; bases not matched to a gene: 12. The CDR3 has 17 amino acids.

The genes are TRBV12-2 and TRBJ2-7; the table's D call of TRBD2 was not tested on the DNA. TRBV12-2 is described as a pseudogene. The CDR3 contains 8 residues. The CDR3 DNA reads as TGTGCAAGTCGCGGGAGGAACTTC. It yields the protein CASRGRNF.